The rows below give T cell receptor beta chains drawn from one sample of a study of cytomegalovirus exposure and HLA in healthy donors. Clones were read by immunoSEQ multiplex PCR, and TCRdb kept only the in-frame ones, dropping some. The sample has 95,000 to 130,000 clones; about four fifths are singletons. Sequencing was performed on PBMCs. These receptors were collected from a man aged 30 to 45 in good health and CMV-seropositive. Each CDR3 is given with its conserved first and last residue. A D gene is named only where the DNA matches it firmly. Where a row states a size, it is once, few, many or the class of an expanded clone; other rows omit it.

cdr3_aa: CASSLGMNYEQYF
cdr3_nt: TGTGCCAGCAGCTTAGGAATGAATTACGAGCAGTACTTC
v_call: TRBV11-2
clone_size: .
j_call: TRBJ2-7
d_call: .

cdr3_aa: CASSFSGVGQPQHF
cdr3_nt: TGCGCCAGCAGCTTCTCAGGGGTCGGTCAGCCCCAGCATTTT
v_call: TRBV5-1
clone_size: .
j_call: TRBJ1-5
d_call: .

cdr3_aa: CSSSPRGFFNYGYTF
cdr3_nt: TGTTCCAGCAGCCCCAGGGGGTTTTTTAACTATGGCTACACCTTC
v_call: TRBV7-9
clone_size: .
j_call: TRBJ1-2
d_call: TRBD1

cdr3_aa: CASSLRWGPAGEAFF
cdr3_nt: TGTGCCAGCAGCTTACGATGGGGGCCGGCGGGTGAAGCTTTCTTT
v_call: TRBV7-2
clone_size: .
j_call: TRBJ1-1
d_call: .

cdr3_aa: CASSYSGLAGDEQYF
cdr3_nt: TGTGCCAGCAGTTACTCGGGACTAGCGGGAGACGAGCAGTACTTC
v_call: TRBV6-5
clone_size: .
j_call: TRBJ2-7
d_call: TRBD2

cdr3_aa: CASSPGLAGYEQYF
cdr3_nt: TGTGCCAGCAGCCCGGGACTAGCGGGCTACGAGCAGTACTTC
v_call: TRBV5-4
clone_size: few
j_call: TRBJ2-7
d_call: TRBD2

cdr3_aa: CASTLAGGREQYF
cdr3_nt: TGTGCCAGCACACTAGCGGGGGGGCGGGAGCAGTACTTC
v_call: TRBV7-9
clone_size: few
j_call: TRBJ2-7
d_call: TRBD2

cdr3_aa: CASQMGSGAYQETQYF
cdr3_nt: TGTGCCAGCCAGATGGGCAGCGGAGCATACCAAGAGACCCAGTACTTC
v_call: TRBV19
clone_size: .
j_call: TRBJ2-5
d_call: .

cdr3_aa: CASSIEGRGWTEAFF
cdr3_nt: TGTGCCAGTAGTATAGAAGGCAGGGGGTGGACTGAAGCTTTCTTT
v_call: TRBV19
clone_size: .
j_call: TRBJ1-1
d_call: TRBD1

cdr3_aa: CASSVGRGRMRGYTF
cdr3_nt: TGTGCCAGCAGCGTAGGGAGGGGGCGAATGCGCGGCTACACCTTC
v_call: TRBV9
clone_size: few
j_call: TRBJ1-2
d_call: TRBD1

cdr3_aa: CASSLRGGGGEQYF
cdr3_nt: TGTGCCAGCAGCCTTAGGGGCGGAGGAGGGGAGCAGTACTTC
v_call: TRBV4-2
clone_size: .
j_call: TRBJ2-5
d_call: .

cdr3_aa: CASSLRGGSSGANVLTF
cdr3_nt: TGTGCCAGCAGCTTACGAGGGGGTAGCTCTGGGGCCAACGTCCTGACTTTC
v_call: TRBV7-2
clone_size: .
j_call: TRBJ2-6
d_call: .

cdr3_aa: CASSLLPPTGGTNSPLHF
cdr3_nt: TGTGCCAGCAGTTTATTACCCCCGACAGGGGGGACTAATTCACCCCTCCACTTT
v_call: TRBV27
clone_size: .
j_call: TRBJ1-6
d_call: TRBD1

cdr3_aa: CSVENRMSNYGYTF
cdr3_nt: TGCAGCGTTGAGAACAGGATGTCAAACTATGGCTACACCTTC
v_call: TRBV29-1
clone_size: few
j_call: TRBJ1-2
d_call: .

cdr3_aa: CASSPGGTANYEQYF
cdr3_nt: TGTGCCAGCAGCCCGGGCGGGACGGCTAACTACGAGCAGTACTTC
v_call: TRBV11-3
clone_size: .
j_call: TRBJ2-7
d_call: .

cdr3_aa: CASSLVHSQETQYF
cdr3_nt: TGTGCCAGCAGCTTAGTGCACAGCCAAGAGACCCAGTACTTC
v_call: TRBV7-6
clone_size: .
j_call: TRBJ2-5
d_call: .

cdr3_aa: CASSGDSDVRANEKLFF
cdr3_nt: TGTGCCAGCAGTGGGGACAGTGACGTAAGGGCTAATGAAAAACTGTTTTTT
v_call: TRBV2
clone_size: .
j_call: TRBJ1-4
d_call: TRBD1

cdr3_aa: CASSMRTLNTEAFF
cdr3_nt: TGTGCCAGCAGCATGAGGACACTGAACACTGAAGCTTTCTTT
v_call: TRBV12-1
clone_size: few
j_call: TRBJ1-1
d_call: .

cdr3_aa: CASSRIQGAVEQYF
cdr3_nt: TGTGCCAGCAGTCGTATACAGGGGGCGGTCGAGCAGTACTTC
v_call: TRBV2
clone_size: .
j_call: TRBJ2-7
d_call: TRBD1

cdr3_aa: CASSIIPGAWEEQYF
cdr3_nt: TGTGCCAGTAGTATAATTCCTGGGGCGTGGGAAGAGCAGTACTTC
v_call: TRBV19
clone_size: .
j_call: TRBJ2-7
d_call: .

cdr3_aa: CASSPMPTGGSISGANVLTF
cdr3_nt: TGTGCCAGCAGCCCAATGCCCACAGGGGGATCGATCTCTGGGGCCAACGTCCTGACTTTC
v_call: TRBV9
clone_size: once
j_call: TRBJ2-6
d_call: TRBD1

cdr3_aa: CASSPRGIAGGDTGELFF
cdr3_nt: TGTGCCAGCAGCCCTAGGGGGATAGCGGGGGGGGACACCGGGGAGCTGTTTTTT
v_call: TRBV9
clone_size: .
j_call: TRBJ2-2
d_call: TRBD2

cdr3_aa: CASTSHRVTIYF
cdr3_nt: TGTGCCAGCACCTCCCACCGAGTCACCATATATTTT
v_call: TRBV6-6
clone_size: .
j_call: TRBJ1-3
d_call: .

cdr3_aa: CASSLGGGGPSYEQYF
cdr3_nt: TGTGCCAGCAGCTTGGGTGGGGGCGGCCCCTCCTACGAGCAGTACTTC
v_call: TRBV5-6
clone_size: .
j_call: TRBJ2-7
d_call: .

cdr3_aa: CASSLRTGAGEKLFF
cdr3_nt: TGTGCCAGCAGCCTACGGACAGGGGCTGGTGAAAAACTGTTTTTT
v_call: TRBV13
clone_size: few
j_call: TRBJ1-4
d_call: TRBD1

cdr3_aa: CASSLNREITGNTIYF
cdr3_nt: TGTGCCAGCAGCCTAAACAGGGAAATTACTGGAAACACCATATATTTT
v_call: TRBV11-2
clone_size: few
j_call: TRBJ1-3
d_call: .

cdr3_aa: CASSPSGRVEYNEQFF
cdr3_nt: TGTGCCAGCAGCCCTAGCGGGAGGGTGGAATACAATGAGCAGTTCTTC
v_call: TRBV9
clone_size: .
j_call: TRBJ2-1
d_call: TRBD2

cdr3_aa: CASSYIAGGELFF
cdr3_nt: TGTGCCAGCAGTTACATCGCGGGCGGGGAGCTGTTTTTT
v_call: TRBV6-5
clone_size: .
j_call: TRBJ2-2
d_call: .

cdr3_aa: CAGATAQYEQYF
cdr3_nt: TGTGCCGGGGCGACAGCCCAGTACGAGCAGTACTTC
v_call: TRBV2
clone_size: .
j_call: TRBJ2-7
d_call: .

cdr3_aa: CASGLEGTEAFF
cdr3_nt: TGTGCTAGTGGTCTAGAGGGTACTGAAGCTTTCTTT
v_call: TRBV12-5
clone_size: few
j_call: TRBJ1-1
d_call: .

cdr3_aa: CASSQAPGGGLGAFF
cdr3_nt: TGTGCCAGCAGCCAAGCCCCGGGGGGGGGCCTCGGGGCGTTCTTC
v_call: TRBV4-2
clone_size: .
j_call: TRBJ2-1
d_call: TRBD2

cdr3_aa: CAISTGQIQETQYF
cdr3_nt: TGTGCCATCAGTACCGGACAGATCCAAGAGACCCAGTACTTC
v_call: TRBV10-3
clone_size: .
j_call: TRBJ2-5
d_call: .

cdr3_aa: CASSRDTGSYNEQFF
cdr3_nt: TGTGCCAGCAGCCGGGACACCGGCTCCTACAATGAGCAGTTCTTC
v_call: TRBV7-3
clone_size: .
j_call: TRBJ2-1
d_call: .

cdr3_aa: CASSSNTVSSYNSPLHF
cdr3_nt: TGTGCCAGCAGCTCAAATACAGTTAGCTCCTATAATTCACCCCTCCACTTT
v_call: TRBV7-8
clone_size: .
j_call: TRBJ1-6
d_call: .

cdr3_aa: CASSQEVGAPNQPQHF
cdr3_nt: TGCGCCAGCAGCCAAGAGGTGGGGGCACCCAATCAGCCCCAGCATTTT
v_call: TRBV4-3
clone_size: .
j_call: TRBJ1-5
d_call: .

cdr3_aa: CASSGGRDRVYNEQFF
cdr3_nt: TGTGCCAGCAGCGGGGGTCGGGACAGGGTCTACAATGAGCAGTTCTTC
v_call: TRBV9
clone_size: few
j_call: TRBJ2-1
d_call: TRBD1

cdr3_aa: CASSLSDRGTQETQYF
cdr3_nt: TGCGCCAGCAGCTTATCGGACAGGGGTACGCAAGAGACCCAGTACTTC
v_call: TRBV5-1
clone_size: once
j_call: TRBJ2-5
d_call: TRBD1

cdr3_aa: CASSSKYTNANTGELFF
cdr3_nt: TGTGCCAGCAGTTCAAAATACACCAACGCGAACACCGGGGAGCTGTTTTTT
v_call: TRBV27
clone_size: .
j_call: TRBJ2-2
d_call: .

cdr3_aa: CSAPTDYEQYF
cdr3_nt: TGCAGTGCGCCGACAGACTACGAGCAGTACTTC
v_call: TRBV20-1
clone_size: .
j_call: TRBJ2-7
d_call: .

cdr3_aa: CASSLRAAGGNEQFF
cdr3_nt: TGTGCCAGCAGCCTTAGGGCAGCGGGAGGCAATGAGCAGTTCTTC
v_call: TRBV11-1
clone_size: few
j_call: TRBJ2-1
d_call: TRBD2

cdr3_aa: CAAAGVQETQYF
cdr3_nt: TGTGCCGCGGCGGGGGTTCAAGAGACCCAGTACTTC
v_call: TRBV7-9
clone_size: .
j_call: TRBJ2-5
d_call: TRBD2

cdr3_aa: CASTPTSVSSNEQFF
cdr3_nt: TGTGCCAGCACCCCAACTAGCGTTTCGTCTAATGAGCAGTTCTTC
v_call: TRBV7-3
clone_size: .
j_call: TRBJ2-1
d_call: TRBD2

cdr3_aa: CAWRDPGQGSYGYTF
cdr3_nt: TGTGCCTGGAGGGACCCGGGACAGGGGTCCTATGGCTACACCTTC
v_call: TRBV30
clone_size: .
j_call: TRBJ1-2
d_call: TRBD1

cdr3_aa: CASSPEGHQPQHF
cdr3_nt: TGCGCCAGCAGCCCGGAGGGGCACCAGCCCCAGCATTTT
v_call: TRBV5-1
clone_size: .
j_call: TRBJ1-5
d_call: .

cdr3_aa: CASSRGTDRPNEQYF
cdr3_nt: TGTGCCAGCAGCCGCGGGACGGATCGGCCCAACGAGCAGTACTTC
v_call: TRBV7-9
clone_size: .
j_call: TRBJ2-7
d_call: .

cdr3_aa: CASRTSASYEQYF
cdr3_nt: TGTGCCAGCCGGACTAGCGCCTCCTACGAGCAGTACTTC
v_call: TRBV28
clone_size: .
j_call: TRBJ2-7
d_call: TRBD2

cdr3_aa: CSVARGARNEKLFF
cdr3_nt: TGCAGCGTTGCCAGGGGCGCCCGTAATGAAAAACTGTTTTTT
v_call: TRBV29-1
clone_size: .
j_call: TRBJ1-4
d_call: .

cdr3_aa: CASSLGANEQFF
cdr3_nt: TGTGCCAGCAGCTTGGGGGCTAATGAGCAGTTCTTC
v_call: TRBV7-2
clone_size: once
j_call: TRBJ2-1
d_call: .

cdr3_aa: CAIGVAGGRDTQYF
cdr3_nt: TGTGCCATCGGTGTAGCGGGGGGGCGAGATACGCAGTATTTT
v_call: TRBV10-3
clone_size: .
j_call: TRBJ2-3
d_call: TRBD2

cdr3_aa: CASSGGREPFYNEQFF
cdr3_nt: TGTGCCAGCAGCGGGGGGCGGGAGCCGTTCTACAATGAGCAGTTCTTC
v_call: TRBV9
clone_size: .
j_call: TRBJ2-1
d_call: .

cdr3_aa: CATSRSGGGQRDEKLFF
cdr3_nt: TGTGCCACCAGCAGAAGCGGAGGGGGCCAGAGGGATGAAAAACTGTTTTTT
v_call: TRBV15
clone_size: .
j_call: TRBJ1-4
d_call: TRBD1

cdr3_aa: CASSLEGGRVSPLHF
cdr3_nt: TGTGCCAGCAGCTTAGAAGGGGGCAGAGTTTCACCCCTCCACTTT
v_call: TRBV7-9
clone_size: .
j_call: TRBJ1-6
d_call: TRBD1

cdr3_aa: CASSLGPGGRGCTF
cdr3_nt: TGTGCCAGCAGCTTAGGTCCAGGGGGAAGGGGCTGCACCTTC
v_call: TRBV7-8
clone_size: .
j_call: TRBJ1-2
d_call: TRBD1

cdr3_aa: CASSEQVSSYEQYF
cdr3_nt: TGTGCCAGTAGTGAACAGGTCAGCTCCTACGAGCAGTACTTC
v_call: TRBV19
clone_size: .
j_call: TRBJ2-7
d_call: .

cdr3_aa: CASSITGVEQYF
cdr3_nt: TGTGCCAGTAGCATCACGGGGGTCGAGCAGTACTTC
v_call: TRBV19
clone_size: .
j_call: TRBJ2-7
d_call: .

cdr3_aa: CASSNPRRGLNTEAFF
cdr3_nt: TGCGCCAGCAGCAACCCCCGCAGGGGGCTGAACACTGAAGCTTTCTTT
v_call: TRBV5-1
clone_size: few
j_call: TRBJ1-1
d_call: TRBD1

cdr3_aa: CASSQGLAGANTGELFF
cdr3_nt: TGTGCCAGCAGCCAAGGACTAGCGGGGGCGAACACCGGGGAGCTGTTTTTT
v_call: TRBV4-2
clone_size: .
j_call: TRBJ2-2
d_call: TRBD2

cdr3_aa: CSAERLGQGVDYEQYF
cdr3_nt: TGCAGCGCAGAAAGGCTCGGGCAGGGCGTCGACTACGAGCAGTACTTC
v_call: TRBV29-1
clone_size: .
j_call: TRBJ2-7
d_call: .

cdr3_aa: CASSKPTGGSDTQYF
cdr3_nt: TGTGCCAGCAGTAAACCTACAGGGGGCTCAGATACGCAGTATTTT
v_call: TRBV27
clone_size: .
j_call: TRBJ2-3
d_call: TRBD1

cdr3_aa: CASRDNQNTEAFF
cdr3_nt: TGTGCCAGCCGGGACAACCAGAACACTGAAGCTTTCTTT
v_call: TRBV6-1
clone_size: .
j_call: TRBJ1-1
d_call: .